The 26 T cell receptor beta chains below come from one sample, sequenced in a study of blood T cells in healthy people across ages. A second PCR, run for roughly 7 to 11 cycles, used a sample-barcoded 5' primer plus a J-beta primer mix. TCRdb recomputed calls from the 5' RACE reads with MiXCR, one row per CDR3 protein. Of around 1,700,000 distinct CDR3 sequences detected, about 28% appear once; the ten largest clones hold 7.7%. The source material was blood. Receptors originate from a woman in her twenties or thirties in good health.

This clonotype was seen a handful of times. The chain uses TRBV12-3 or TRBV12-4 and TRBJ1-1, with D uncertain. The CDR3 covers 14 residues. Trimming took 5 bases from V and 3 from J, leaving 13 bases between them. CDR3 DNA sequence: TGTGCCAGCAGTACGCGGGGTGGATACACTGAAGCTTTCTTT. Its protein is CASSTRGGYTEAFF.

This sequence joins TRBV20-1 and TRBJ2-5; D not resolved. V shed 3 bases and J shed 13 bases, with 30 bases lying between them. Germline V gene data show CDR1 as DFQATT and CDR2 as SNEGSKA (reference sequence). CDR3 length equals 16 residues. CDR3 DNA: TGCAGTGCTAGTGAGGCGCGCAACCCCAAGAGAAGTTTGTGGTACTTC. Protein sequence: CSASEARNPKRSLWYF.

V and J are TRBV2 and TRBJ2-3, with 10 bases that match TRBD2. The CDR3 extends over 16 amino acids. Germline V CDR1 and CDR2: SNHLY, FYNNEI. The V gene end was trimmed by 8 bases and the J gene end by 1 base; junction bases not matched to a gene: 9. CDR3 DNA: TGTGCCAGCGGGGCTCGAGGACTAGCGGGCACAGATACGCAGTATTTT. This translates into CASGARGLAGTDTQYF.

This clonotype showed up many times. In DNA, the CDR3 is TGCAGCGTGGACGAGGACAGGCATTCCTACGAGCAGTACTTC. Amino acids: CSVDEDRHSYEQYF. The rearrangement uses TRBV29-1 and TRBJ2-7; 7 bases align to TRBD1. Germline CDR1 and CDR2: SQVTM and ANQGSEA. V was clipped by 6 bases and J by 1 base; unmatched bases: 9. The CDR3 is 14 amino acids.

This chain links TRBV5-1 with TRBJ2-2; 7 bases line up with TRBD2. This CDR3 region has 17 residues. Germline values: CDR1 SGHRS, CDR2 YFSETQ. V lost 0 bases and J lost 0; bases outside the gene matches: 5. The CDR3 bases are TGCGCCAGCAGCTTGGAATTGAGCGGGACGAACACCGGGGAGCTGTTTTTT. This codes for CASSLELSGTNTGELFF.

This clonotype appeared a single time. Relative to the germline gene, one junction end is altered; a read error may explain this. The rearrangement uses TRBV7-6 and TRBJ2-1, with 7 bases lining up with TRBD2. CDR3 length: 12 residues. Per germline, CDR1 SGHVS and CDR2 FNYEAQ. Here the CDR3 reads CASSHTSDGQFF. The CDR3 DNA reads TGTGCCAGCAGCCACACTAGCGATGGGCAGTTCTTT.

This sequence joins TRBV2 and TRBJ2-6; TRBD2 matches 11 bases. The length of the CDR3 is 16 residues. The germline gives CDR1 SNHLY, CDR2 FYNNEI. The ends lost 6 bases at V and 4 bases at J; junction bases unmatched: 5. The CDR3 nucleotides read TGTGCCAGCAGAACTAGCGGGGGTTACGGGGCCAACGTCCTGACTTTC. This encodes CASRTSGGYGANVLTF.

The J gene is TRBJ1-5, the V gene TRBV10-2, with D unresolved. Per the germline V gene, CDR1 is WSHSY and CDR2 is SAAADI. This CDR3 region has 14 residues. V was pared by 2 bases and J by 3 bases, with 8 bases between. The CDR3 is CASSEDKLNQPQHF. DNA for the CDR3: TGCGCCAGCAGTGAGGACAAACTCAATCAGCCCCAGCATTTT.

This clonotype was seen many times. The chain combines TRBV20-1 with TRBJ2-7; the D gene is possibly TRBD2 (5 bases). The germline V gene has CDR1 DFQATT and CDR2 SNEGSKA (reference sequence). This CDR3 has 12 amino acids. The CDR3 nucleotides are TGCTCCGGCGGGTCCTCTTCCTACGAGCAGTACTTC. Amino acids: CSGGSSSYEQYF.

CDR3 sequence reads: CASSSDGPETQYF. CDR3 nucleotide sequence: TGTGCCAGCAGTTCGGACGGGCCGGAGACCCAGTACTTC. The V call is TRBV6-6, the J call TRBJ2-5; D is undetermined. This CDR3 is built from 13 residues. The germline CDR1 and CDR2 sequences are MNHNY and SVGAGI (reference sequence). The V end lost 4 bases, the J end lost 5 bases, and 11 bases lay between the germline ends.

This clonotype was counted many times. V gene TRBV12-3 or TRBV12-4 combines with J gene TRBJ2-7; a possible D gene is TRBD1 (7 bases). The ends were cut back, 5 bases at V and 7 bases at J, with 12 bases in the middle. This CDR3 is 12 amino acids long. The CDR3 sequence: CASSTSGGEQYF. The CDR3 DNA reads as TGTGCCAGCAGTACCTCAGGGGGGGAGCAGTACTTC.

This clonotype was seen repeatedly, ten times or more. The chain employs TRBV7-2 and TRBJ2-5; the D gene is possibly TRBD1 (5 bases). Per germline, CDR1 SGHTA and CDR2 FQGNSA. The V end lost 5 bases, the J end lost 5 bases, and 15 bases lay between the germline ends. The CDR3 totals 14 residues. The CDR3 region has the DNA TGTGCCAGCAGCCCCCACCTAGGGGTTGAGACCCAGTACTTC. This codes for CASSPHLGVETQYF.

This clonotype came up a few times. In DNA, the CDR3 is TGTGCCAGCAGTTTAGATCTTCCGGGACTAGCGGGGGGGCAAGAGACCCAGTACTTC. Encoded protein: CASSLDLPGLAGGQETQYF. V usage is TRBV12-3 or TRBV12-4 and J usage is TRBJ2-5; 16 nucleotides agree with TRBD2. There are 19 residues in the CDR3. V dropped 1 base and J dropped 2; count of bases not matched to a gene: 7.

This clonotype was seen more than once but under ten times. V and J are TRBV6-4 and TRBJ2-1, with 10 bases aligning to TRBD2. Looked up from germline, CDR1 is MRHNA and CDR2 is SNTAGT. Trimming took 3 bases from V and 8 from J; bases not matched to a gene: 7. There are 15 residues in the CDR3. In nucleotides, the CDR3 is TGTGCCAGCAGTGAGCAAGCGGGGGGGCGGGATGAGCAGTTCTTC. Translated, it gives CASSEQAGGRDEQFF.

This clonotype was found a few times. This rearrangement joins TRBV15 to TRBJ2-1, with 8 bases lining up with TRBD2. Germline CDR1 LNHNV, CDR2 YYDKDF (reference sequence). V was clipped by 10 bases and J by 3 bases; unmatched bases: 5. This CDR3 region has 13 residues. CDR3 protein: CAIGLALYNEQFF. The CDR3 DNA reads TGTGCCATCGGACTAGCTCTCTACAATGAGCAGTTCTTC.

This clonotype was seen many times. This chain links TRBV10-1 with TRBJ1-2; D ambiguous. Germline V gene lookup returns CDR1 WNHNN and CDR2 SYGVQD (reference sequence). V lost 2 bases and J lost 6, with 7 bases in between. The CDR3 has 12 residues. The chain's CDR3 is CASSEIRHGYTF. The CDR3 DNA is TGCGCCAGCAGTGAGATCCGGCATGGCTACACCTTC.

V gene TRBV2 combines with J gene TRBJ1-2, with D uncertain. CDR1 is SNHLY, CDR2 FYNNEI, per germline. The germline V and J ends were trimmed by 9 bases and 0 bases, with 14 bases remaining between them. The CDR3 covers 14 residues. The CDR3 loop reads CARPVDFANYGYTF. DNA for the CDR3: TGTGCCAGACCCGTTGATTTCGCTAACTATGGCTACACCTTC. The full variable domain, in which reference TRBV2 and TRBJ1-2 provide the parts outside the CDR3, is EPEVTQTPSHQVTQMGQEVILRCVPISNHLYFYWYRQILGQKVEFLVSFYNNEISEKSEIFDDQFSVERPDGSNFTLKIRSTKLEDSAMYFCARPVDFANYGYTFGSGTRLTVV.

This clonotype was seen a handful of times. The chain combines TRBV28 with TRBJ2-6; a weak D match, TRBD1 (6 bases). Germline V lookup: CDR1 MDHEN, CDR2 SYDVKM. The V gene lost 6 bases and the J gene lost 0 bases, with 15 bases spanning the gap. The CDR3 extends over 17 amino acids. The CDR3 loop is CASSPGQISSGANVLTF. The CDR3 nucleotides read TGTGCCAGCAGCCCCGGACAGATTTCCTCTGGGGCCAACGTCCTGACTTTC.

CDR3 sequence reads: CSATKTENTEAFF. The CDR3 region has the DNA TGCAGTGCTACAAAGACAGAGAACACTGAAGCTTTCTTT. V gene TRBV20-1 combines with J gene TRBJ1-1; the D gene is possibly TRBD1 (5 bases). Trimming removed 4 bases from V and 1 base from J, with 10 bases in between. The CDR3 consists of 13 residues. Germline V gene sequence: CDR1 DFQATT, CDR2 SNEGSKA (reference sequence).

Of note for this clonotype: A read error is likely, as this CDR3 ends without the conserved phenylalanine or tryptophan. V and J are TRBV12-3 or TRBV12-4 and TRBJ2-5, with a tentative D call TRBD1 (6 bases). V was pared by 5 bases and J by 1 base, with 14 bases between. The CDR3 consists of 15 residues. DNA of the CDR3: TGTGCCAGCAGTCCCGCTTTGGGGGCCCAAGAGACCCAGTACTGC. Amino acids: CASSPALGAQETQYC.

As to this clonotype: An end of the junction does not agree with germline; a read error may underlie this. The chain has TRBV20-1 and TRBJ1-2, with D possibly TRBD1 on 6 matching bases. This CDR3 contains 14 residues. Germline values: CDR1 DFQATT, CDR2 SNEGSKA (reference sequence). The CDR3 spells CSAREGRQDYGCTF. As DNA, the CDR3 is TGCAGTGCTAGAGAGGGAAGACAGGACTATGGCTGCACCTTC.

This clonotype was detected once. DNA for the CDR3: TGCGCCAGCAGCTCCAAATCGGGGGGCAGTGCAGATACGCAGTATTTT. Translating it yields CASSSKSGGSADTQYF. The chain employs TRBV5-1 and TRBJ2-3; D may be TRBD2 (7 bases). The CDR3 totals 16 residues. The V end was cut by 3 bases, the J end by 4 bases, with 18 bases between. The germline gives CDR1 SGHRS, CDR2 YFSETQ.

The chain recombines TRBV9 with TRBJ1-1; D may be TRBD1 (5 bases). Between the trimmed V and J ends, which lost 3 bases and 5 bases, there was a span of 11 bases. The CDR3 consists of 13 residues. Germline values: CDR1 SGDLS, CDR2 YYNGEE. The CDR3 sequence is CASSAQERTEAFF. The CDR3, as DNA: TGTGCCAGCAGCGCACAGGAACGAACTGAAGCTTTCTTT.

This clonotype occurred a few times. V usage is TRBV4-1 and J usage is TRBJ2-5; 7 bases match TRBD2. The V gene end was trimmed by 4 bases and the J gene end by 5 bases; junction bases not matched to a gene: 10. The CDR3 sequence is 15 residues long. Germline CDR1 MGHRA, CDR2 YSYEKL. The CDR3 loop reads CASSLLGEGRETQYF. CDR3 DNA sequence: TGCGCCAGCAGCCTCCTTGGGGAGGGTCGGGAGACCCAGTACTTC.

About this clonotype: One end of the junction fails to match germline, which may point to a read error. The rearrangement uses TRBV4-1 and TRBJ2-5; 10 bases align to TRBD1. The germline gives CDR1 MGHRA, CDR2 YSYEKL. There are 18 residues in the CDR3. Here the CDR3 DNA reads TGCGCCGGCAGCCATGATGGGCAAGACAGGGGGCCATCGAAGACCCAGTACTTC. Its protein product is CAGSHDGQDRGPSKTQYF.

This chain links TRBV28 with TRBJ1-2; D is undetermined. Germline assignment: CDR1 MDHEN and CDR2 SYDVKM. V lost 4 bases to trimming and J lost 5 bases, with 8 bases between them. CDR3 size: 12 residues. The CDR3 protein is CASSSSVYGYTF. The DNA for the CDR3 is TGTGCCAGCAGTTCAAGTGTATATGGCTACACCTTC.